The 11 T cell receptor beta chains presented below share a single source sample, sequenced in a study of spatial heterogeneity in lung cancer. Sample time point: blood at routine non-recurrence follow-up after resection. Whole RNA obtained from tumor, nontumor lung or frozen PBMC underwent sequencing without sorting. TCRdb analysed the 5' RACE reads with MiXCR anew, one entry per CDR3 protein. The profile shows around 110,000 distinct CDR3 sequences, approximately 12% of them singletons. Sequencing used PBMCs, obtained at follow-up. These receptors were collected from a male donor with early-stage non-small cell lung cancer.

This chain joins TRBV5-5 and TRBJ2-4; D not resolved. Germline values: CDR1 SGHKS, CDR2 YYEKEE (reference sequence). The CDR3 runs to 16 residues. The V end lost 0 bases, the J end lost 4 bases, and 14 bases lay between the germline ends. The CDR3 region has the DNA TGTGCCAGCAGCTTGGAGGCGCCGACCGGGAAAAACATTCAGTACTTC. As protein: CASSLEAPTGKNIQYF. Looking up the rest from reference TRBV5-5 and TRBJ2-4 gives the full variable domain: DAGVTQSPTHLIKTRGQQVTLRCSPISGHKSVSWYQQVLGQGPQFIFQYYEKEERGRGNFPDRFSARQFPNYSSELNVNALLLGDSALYLCASSLEAPTGKNIQYFGAGTRLSVL.

This clonotype was detected only a few times. This chain uses TRBV7-9 with TRBJ2-1; 8 nucleotides align to TRBD2. Germline assignment: CDR1 SEHNR and CDR2 FQNEAQ (reference sequence). V shed 4 bases, J shed 2 bases, and the junction held 4 bases outside the gene matches. This CDR3 spans 15 amino acids. The CDR3 nucleotides read TGTGCCAGCAGCTCAGCGGGGGCCGCCTACAATGAGCAGTTCTTC. It specifies CASSSAGAAYNEQFF.

This chain links TRBV5-1 with TRBJ2-4; D ambiguous. The ends were cut back, 0 bases at V and 8 bases at J, with 9 bases in the middle. The CDR3 consists of 13 residues. Germline values: CDR1 SGHRS, CDR2 YFSETQ. CDR3 amino acids: CASSLDRVDIQYF. CDR3 nucleotide sequence: TGCGCCAGCAGCTTGGATAGGGTTGACATTCAGTACTTC.

The gene calls are TRBV28 and TRBJ2-2; 7 bases align to TRBD1. Germline values: CDR1 MDHEN, CDR2 SYDVKM. The CDR3 has 15 amino acids. Trimming at V came to 4 bases and at J to 2 bases, leaving 4 bases not matched to a gene. CDR3 nucleotide sequence: TGTGCCAGCAGTTCGGGACAGCTAAACACCGGGGAGCTGTTTTTT. This encodes CASSSGQLNTGELFF.

V and J are TRBV3-1 and TRBJ2-1, with TRBD1 identical over 7 bases. V trimming: 3 bases; J trimming: 0 bases; junction bases outside the gene matches: 17. The CDR3 has 20 amino acids. Germline V CDR1 and CDR2: LGHDT, YNNKEL (reference sequence). The CDR3, as DNA: TGTGCCAGCAGCCACTTAGTCCGACAGGGCTCCCTCAGCTCCTACAATGAGCAGTTCTTC. Protein: CASSHLVRQGSLSSYNEQFF.

This clonotype has ten or more counts. This rearrangement joins TRBV12-3 or TRBV12-4 to TRBJ2-3; the D is unclear. This CDR3 comprises 13 residues. Trimming stripped 7 bases from V and 7 bases from J, with 15 bases between. The CDR3 here is CASTPGSRNTQYF. DNA of the CDR3: TGTGCCAGCACCCCTGGAAGCAGGAATACGCAGTATTTT.

This clonotype has a count of ten or more. This rearrangement joins TRBV4-1 to TRBJ1-4; D perhaps matches TRBD1 (5 bases). V was pared by 2 bases and J by 8 bases, with 9 bases between. CDR1 is MGHRA and CDR2 is YSYEKL in the germline V gene. The CDR3 is 13 residues long. The CDR3 DNA is TGCGCCAGCAGCCAAACAGGATACGAAAAACTGTTTTTT. It is translated as CASSQTGYEKLFF.

The chain uses TRBV29-1 and TRBJ2-7; TRBD1 matches at 9 bases. Germline lookup yields CDR1 SQVTM and CDR2 ANQGSEA. Unmatched junction bases numbered 5, after V lost 6 bases and J lost 2 bases. This CDR3 is built from 13 residues. CDR3 nucleotides: TGCAGCGTACAGGGGGCATTTCCCTACGAGCAGTACTTC. It translates to CSVQGAFPYEQYF.

This clonotype was picked up many times. The rearrangement joins TRBV3-1 to TRBJ1-4; possibly TRBD1 for D (6 bases). With 1 base removed from V and 5 bases from J, the gap between germline ends came to 11 bases. CDR1 is LGHDT and CDR2 is YNNKEL in the germline V gene (reference sequence). This CDR3 is 15 amino acids long. The CDR3 region is CASSQAGAGNEKLFF. For the CDR3, the DNA is TGTGCCAGCAGCCAAGCAGGGGCAGGGAATGAAAAACTGTTTTTT.

The chain couples TRBV10-3 to TRBJ2-5; 12 positions agree with TRBD2. This CDR3 region has 16 residues. Germline V CDR1 and CDR2: ENHRY, SYGVKD. With 3 bases clipped from V and 1 base from J, the junction kept 3 bases outside the gene matches. The CDR3 DNA is TGTGCCATCAGTGACTTACTAGCGGGGGGCCAAGAGACCCAGTACTTC. Translation: CAISDLLAGGQETQYF.

Many counts were recorded for this clonotype. This rearrangement joins TRBV9 to TRBJ2-1; D remains ambiguous. There are 13 residues in the CDR3. Trimming removed 0 bases from V and 10 bases from J, with 11 bases in between. Germline loops: CDR1 SGDLS, CDR2 YYNGEE. This CDR3 is CASSVVGRGEQFF. The CDR3 nucleotides read TGTGCCAGCAGCGTAGTCGGTCGAGGCGAGCAGTTCTTC.